These T cell receptor beta chains were read from a single sample in a study of shared clonotypes between healthy human individuals. The assay was immunoSEQ multiplex PCR, and TCRdb's table has in-frame clones only and misses some. Of a few hundred thousand clones listed, more than 95% are singletons. Material: naive CD4+ T cells sorted from blood. The source is a woman under 40 in good health. CDR3s include the opening cysteine and the closing phenylalanine or tryptophan. A D gene is named only where the DNA matches it firmly. Size is omitted from some rows. Given values are once, few, many or a class for expanded clones.

>.|TRBV28|.|TRBJ1-1
CASSPAAMTPNTEAFF
TGTGCCAGCAGTCCCGCAGCCATGACACCGAACACTGAAGCTTTCTTT
>.|TRBV9|.|TRBJ1-4
CASSRDGNEKLFF
TGTGCCAGCAGCCGGGACGGTAATGAAAAACTGTTTTTT
>.|TRBV5-1|TRBD2|TRBJ2-7
CASSQGQELAGASYEQYF
TGCGCCAGCAGCCAAGGACAAGAACTAGCGGGAGCCTCCTACGAGCAGTACTTC
>.|TRBV6-4|TRBD1|TRBJ2-6
CASSEELGTGRSGANVLTF
TGTGCCAGCAGTGAGGAGTTAGGGACAGGGAGATCTGGGGCCAACGTCCTGACTTTC
>.|TRBV5-1|.|TRBJ1-2
CASSLGGLQGDYGYTF
TGCGCCAGCAGCTTGGGTGGTCTGCAGGGAGACTATGGCTACACCTTC
>.|TRBV5-1|.|TRBJ2-7
CASMLALAAPYEQYF
TGCGCCAGCATGTTGGCCCTAGCAGCGCCCTACGAGCAGTACTTC
>.|TRBV28|TRBD2|TRBJ2-7
CASSLIAGGTYEQYF
TGTGCCAGCAGTTTAATAGCGGGAGGCACCTACGAGCAGTACTTC
>.|TRBV19|TRBD2|TRBJ2-1
CASSIDLLAGANEQFF
TGTGCCAGTAGTATAGATCTACTAGCGGGAGCTAATGAGCAGTTCTTC
>.|TRBV5-8|TRBD2|TRBJ2-5
CASTLSGRRGETQYF
TGTGCCAGCACCCTTAGCGGGAGAAGGGGAGAGACCCAGTACTTC
>.|TRBV11-3|TRBD1|TRBJ2-1
CASSLGTGTGANNEQFF
TGTGCCAGCAGCTTGGGAACCGGGACAGGAGCGAACAATGAGCAGTTCTTC
>.|TRBV2|.|TRBJ1-1
CASCSGRDTEAFF
TGTGCCAGCTGTTCGGGAAGAGATACTGAAGCTTTCTTT
>once|TRBV30|TRBD1|TRBJ1-1
CAWSVLQGAGTEAFF
TGTGCCTGGAGTGTACTCCAGGGGGCGGGCACTGAAGCTTTCTTT
>.|TRBV28|.|TRBJ2-7
CASSPRDTYEQYF
TGTGCCAGCAGTCCTCGGGATACCTACGAGCAGTACTTC
>.|TRBV10-3|TRBD1|TRBJ1-4
CAISVGGQNEKLFF
TGTGCCATCAGTGTAGGGGGACAGAATGAAAAACTGTTTTTT
>once|TRBV5-8|.|TRBJ1-5
CASSYGRDQPQHF
TGTGCCAGCAGCTATGGACGGGACCAGCCCCAGCATTTT
>.|TRBV27|.|TRBJ1-2
CASRSPGLGCAF
TGTGCCAGCAGGTCCCCGGGACTGGGCTGCGCCTTC
>.|TRBV4-1|.|TRBJ2-7
CASSQLAHSSYEQYF
TGCGCCAGCAGCCAATTAGCGCATAGCTCCTACGAGCAGTACTTC
>.|TRBV18|TRBD2|TRBJ2-3
CASSPRTSGSLTDTQYF
TGTGCCAGCTCACCTCGGACTAGCGGGAGTTTGACGGATACGCAGTATTTT
>.|TRBV7-9|.|TRBJ2-7
CASSSGDSTYEQYF
TGTGCCAGCAGCTCGGGGGACTCTACCTACGAGCAGTACTTC
>.|TRBV27|.|TRBJ1-2
CASSVYPVANAYGYTF
TGTGCCAGCAGTGTATACCCAGTTGCCAACGCCTATGGCTACACCTTC
>.|TRBV25-1|TRBD2|TRBJ2-3
CASGTSGSSDTQYF
TGTGCCAGTGGGACTAGCGGGAGTTCGGATACGCAGTATTTT
>.|TRBV10-3|TRBD2|TRBJ2-5
CAISESLAGVGRAETQYF
TGTGCCATCAGTGAGTCCCTAGCGGGAGTTGGGAGGGCAGAGACCCAGTACTTC
>.|TRBV28|TRBD2|TRBJ2-1
CASSQIWVLAGESNEQFF
TGTGCCAGCAGTCAAATTTGGGTCCTAGCGGGAGAGTCAAATGAGCAGTTCTTC
>once|TRBV28|.|TRBJ1-4
CASSLTQTKGHSFF
TGTGCCAGCAGTCTCACCCAGACTAAGGGACACTCGTTTTTT
>.|TRBV11-2|.|TRBJ1-5
CASSFIANQPQHF
TGTGCCAGCAGCTTTATCGCAAATCAGCCCCAGCATTTT
>.|TRBV18|.|TRBJ2-1
CASSPPMTDNEQFF
TGTGCCAGCTCACCACCGATGACCGACAATGAGCAGTTCTTC
>.|TRBV19|.|TRBJ1-1
CASSPRGRMNTEAFF
TGTGCCAGTAGTCCCCGGGGACGGATGAACACTGAAGCTTTCTTT
>.|TRBV6-5|.|TRBJ2-1
CASSVGHEQFF
TGTGCCAGCAGTGTAGGACATGAGCAGTTCTTC
>once|TRBV29-1|.|TRBJ1-1
CSVVEGWNTEAFF
TGCAGCGTTGTCGAGGGGTGGAACACTGAAGCTTTCTTT
>.|TRBV5-1|TRBD1|TRBJ1-4
CASSFLPTGNNEKLFF
TGCGCCAGCAGCTTCCTCCCGACAGGGAATAATGAAAAACTGTTTTTT
>.|TRBV19|.|TRBJ1-1
CASSPHGAGQNTEAFF
TGTGCCAGTAGCCCTCACGGGGCAGGGCAGAACACTGAAGCTTTCTTT
>.|TRBV27|.|TRBJ1-5
CASRPDSAESNQPQHF
TGTGCCAGCAGGCCAGACTCGGCCGAGAGCAATCAGCCCCAGCATTTT
>.|TRBV28|.|TRBJ2-4
CASSLGPREDIQYF
TGTGCCAGCAGCCTCGGGCCACGTGAGGACATTCAGTACTTC
>.|TRBV6-5|.|TRBJ2-1
CASSYRDVAYNEQFF
TGTGCCAGCAGTTACAGGGACGTCGCCTACAATGAGCAGTTCTTC
>.|TRBV2|TRBD2|TRBJ2-5
CASTETGVGLAGGGETQYF
TGTGCCAGCACTGAAACCGGAGTCGGACTAGCGGGAGGGGGGGAGACCCAGTACTTC
>.|TRBV10-1|TRBD1|TRBJ2-3
CASTPGQGIPTSTDTQYF
TGCGCCAGCACTCCGGGACAGGGGATCCCTACTAGCACAGATACGCAGTATTTT
>.|TRBV28|TRBD2|TRBJ2-4
CASSRERDLAKNIQYF
TGTGCCAGCAGTCGCGAGCGGGACCTAGCCAAAAACATTCAGTACTTC
>.|TRBV5-6|TRBD1|TRBJ1-4
CASSLIPGQGDEKLFF
TGTGCCAGCAGCCTTATACCGGGACAGGGGGATGAAAAACTGTTTTTT
>.|TRBV9|.|TRBJ2-1
CASSVGGGSSYNEQFF
TGTGCCAGCAGCGTAGGCGGAGGGAGCTCCTACAATGAGCAGTTCTTC
>.|TRBV7-9|.|TRBJ1-1
CASSFGPRAEAFF
TGTGCCAGCAGCTTTGGGCCGAGGGCTGAAGCTTTCTTT
>.|TRBV19|TRBD2|TRBJ2-2
CASSEREGLTGELFF
TGTGCCAGTAGTGAGCGGGAGGGCCTCACCGGGGAGCTGTTTTTT
>.|TRBV28|.|TRBJ2-7
CASRVYEQYF
TGTGCCAGCAGGGTTTACGAGCAGTACTTC